A single sample is the source of the 5 T cell receptor beta chains below, sequenced in a study of blood T cells in healthy people across ages (dated by TCRdb to about 2015). Library preparation employed 5' RACE. Sequencing was performed on an Illumina HiSeq 2500. A second about 7 to 12 cycle PCR used a sample-barcoded 5' primer and a J-beta primer mix. TCRdb's own reprocessing of the public reads used fastp at Q25 and MiXCR and kept productive beta chains. Identical CDR3 proteins give one entry, which carries the most common genes and DNA. The sample records about 650,000 distinct CDR3 sequences, approximately 52% of which are singletons. The ten largest clonotypes hold less than 15% of the sample. Sequenced sample: blood. The receptor set was obtained from a woman of 80 years or more in good health.

This clonotype showed up many times. This chain connects TRBV18 to TRBJ2-7; 7 bases fit TRBD1. Germline CDR1 and CDR2: KGHSH and LQKENI. The trim removed 10 bases at V and 2 bases at J, leaving 8 bases unmatched. CDR3 length equals 13 residues. CDR3 loop: CATAQQGPYEQYF. CDR3 nucleotides: TGTGCCACCGCTCAACAGGGGCCCTACGAGCAGTACTTC. Together with reference TRBV18 and TRBJ2-7, the CDR3 gives the full variable domain: NAGVMQNPRHLVRRRGQEARLRCSPMKGHSHVYWYRQLPEEGLKFMVYLQKENIIDESGMPKERFSAEFPKEGPSILRIQQVVRGDSAAYFCATAQQGPYEQYFGPGTRLTVT.

In its sample, this clonotype was seen many times. V and J are TRBV7-2 and TRBJ2-3, with D possibly being TRBD1 or TRBD2 (5 bases each). Germline V CDR1 and CDR2: SGHTA, FQGNSA. This CDR3 has 15 residues. Trimming pared 5 bases from V and 7 bases from J, leaving 19 bases between. The CDR3 DNA is TGTGCCAGCAGCCCTAGTTGGGGGAGTTCAAATACGCAGTATTTT. As protein: CASSPSWGSSNTQYF.

This clonotype appeared many times. A much larger clone sits a single nucleotide away, making a read error possible. J is TRBJ2-3 and V is TRBV5-1; D remains unclear. V lost 4 bases, J lost 5 bases, and 11 bases lay in between. The V gene's germline CDR1 is SGHRS and CDR2 YFSETQ. The length of the CDR3 is 13 residues. The CDR3 sequence: CASSVAVGDTQYF. The CDR3 DNA sequence: TGCGCCAGCAGCGTGGCGGTGGGAGATACGCAGTATTTT.

Details on this clonotype: A much larger clone lies a single base off, so this may be a read error. The chain carries TRBV12-3 or TRBV12-4 and TRBJ2-1, with D perhaps matching TRBD1 (5 bases). The CDR3 is 14 residues long. Trimming took 6 bases from V and 15 from J, leaving 24 bases between them. DNA of the CDR3: TGTGCCAGCAGGCGATCCGTTGGGGCCCTGTTCGCGTTCTTC. Protein: CASRRSVGALFAFF.

The chain carries TRBV5-1 and TRBJ2-5, with TRBD2 identical over 10 bases. The germline V gene has CDR1 SGHRS and CDR2 YFSETQ. This CDR3 region has 15 residues. After removal of 4 bases from V and 13 bases from J, the junction contained 16 bases not matched to a gene. The CDR3, as DNA: TGCGCCAGCAGCCTGGAGGGACTAGCGTCAGATAATCCGTACTTC. Amino acids: CASSLEGLASDNPYF.